This TCR beta chain was observed in a study of T-cell reconstitution after alpha-beta-depleted transplantation in children. Study-level findings and limits: By one year post-transplant, T-cell counts and diversity largely arose from T cells that were newly produced. The study reportedly traced alpha-beta T cells about two months after transplant to several hundred expanded graft clones. Certain patients had high TCRbeta diversity at day 60, and it came from recipient T cells and thymic progenitors that survived.

Trimming removed 6 bases from V and 4 bases from J, with 19 bases in between. The germline V gene encodes CDR1 MNHEY and CDR2 SMNVEV (reference sequence). This CDR3 has 15 residues. It was with unique molecular identifiers that the TCRbeta library was prepared. Using its own MiXCR run on the PCR reads, TCRdb lists one record per CDR3 protein. The sample lists about 170,000 distinct CDR3 sequences; 11% were seen once. This clonotype was observed at least ten times. Its antigen is undetermined. The sequencing here drew on PBMCs, taken before TCRalphabeta/CD19-depleted stem cell transplant. The clonotype originates from a boy between 2 and 15 years old with acute myeloid leukemia, due to receive a stem cell transplant. The rearrangement uses TRBV27 and TRBJ2-7; TRBD1 might be the D (5 bases). The DNA for the CDR3 is TGTGCCAGCAGAATTTTTGCCAATGGGGCATACGAGCAGTACTTC. The encoded protein is CASRIFANGAYEQYF.